These 7 T cell receptor beta chains were all obtained from the same sample, sequenced in a study of cytomegalovirus exposure and HLA in healthy donors. 13 Jbeta primers and 60 Vbeta primers were used for the PCR. Repertoires were generated with immunoSEQ multiplex PCR, while TCRdb's copy carries only in-frame clones and drops some. The sample lists 170,000 or so clones, around 78% occurring once. Source material: PBMCs. These receptors all come from a woman in her forties or fifties in good health and CMV-seropositive.

The chain has TRBV29-1 and TRBJ1-1; D might be TRBD1 (6 bases). Germline V gene sequence: CDR1 SQVTM, CDR2 ANQGSEA. This CDR3 has 13 residues. V lost 6 bases to trimming and J lost 4 bases, with 15 bases between them. The CDR3 bases are TGCAGCGTACCGGGACACCCGGGCACTGAAGCTTTCTTT. Protein product: CSVPGHPGTEAFF.

J is TRBJ2-3 and V is TRBV6-6; a possible D gene is TRBD1 (6 bases). Trimming shortened V by 6 bases and J by 5 bases, and 21 bases separated the two germline ends. The CDR3 spans 16 residues. From germline, CDR1 is MNHNY and CDR2 SVGAGI (reference sequence). As DNA, the CDR3 is TGTGCCAGCAGGGGGGTTGGGGGCGGCGCGGAAGATACGCAGTATTTT. It codes for CASRGVGGGAEDTQYF.

As regards this clone: Different DNA sequences within this sample yield the same CDR3. The chain uses TRBV5-1 and TRBJ1-2; TRBD1 matches at 7 bases. The CDR3 loop spans 14 amino acids. The trim removed 0 bases at V and 2 bases at J, leaving 1 base unmatched. CDR1 is SGHRS and CDR2 is YFSETQ in the germline V gene. Written as DNA, the CDR3 is TGCGCCAGCAGCTTGGCGGGACAGAACTATGGCTACACCTTC. Its protein product is CASSLAGQNYGYTF.

The rearrangement joins TRBV4-3 to TRBJ2-6, with 9 positions matching TRBD1. Unmatched junction bases numbered 1, after V lost 1 base and J lost 3 bases. Looked up from germline, CDR1 is LGHNA and CDR2 is YSLEER. The CDR3 sequence is 16 residues long. The CDR3 is CASSQGTGVGANVLTF. The CDR3 DNA is TGCGCCAGCAGCCAAGGGACAGGGGTTGGGGCCAACGTCCTGACTTTC.

J is TRBJ2-1 and V is TRBV9; D possibly corresponds to TRBD1 (6 bases). V was pared by 4 bases and J by 0 bases, with 11 bases between. Germline values: CDR1 SGDLS, CDR2 YYNGEE. The CDR3 is made up of 15 amino acids. CDR3 region: CASSLQGSSYNEQFF. The CDR3, as DNA: TGTGCCAGCAGCCTCCAGGGGAGCTCCTACAATGAGCAGTTCTTC. Full variable domain (missing parts from reference TRBV9 and TRBJ2-1): DSGVTQTPKHLITATGQRVTLRCSPRSGDLSVYWYQQSLDQGLQFLIQYYNGEERAKGNILERFSAQQFPDLHSELNLSSLELGDSALYFCASSLQGSSYNEQFFGPGTRLTVL.

This clone was detected only once. The chain carries TRBV5-1 and TRBJ1-2; 8 nucleotides match TRBD1. The CDR3 length is 14 residues. From germline, CDR1 is SGHRS and CDR2 YFSETQ. Trimming at V came to 7 bases and at J to 4 bases, leaving 9 bases not matched to a gene. This CDR3 reads CASGAPDRVYGYTF. The CDR3 coding sequence is TGCGCCAGCGGAGCCCCGGACAGGGTCTATGGCTACACCTTC.

The rearrangement links TRBV5-1 to TRBJ2-7; a weak D match, TRBD1 (6 bases). Deletions cut 0 bases from V and 2 bases from J, with 9 bases between. This CDR3 spans 14 amino acids. Germline V CDR1 and CDR2: SGHRS, YFSETQ. The CDR3 nucleotides are TGCGCCAGCAGCTTGGCGAGGGGGACCTACGAGCAGTACTTC. It translates to CASSLARGTYEQYF.